This record covers a single T cell receptor beta chain. What it recognizes is unknown. These data come from a study of T cell responses to AZD1222 COVID-19 vaccine. Study-level points and caveats: Just a handful of people given AZD1222 tested seropositive at baseline.

Per the germline V gene, CDR1 is MNHEY and CDR2 is SMNVEV (reference sequence). The CDR3 runs 17 residues. Trimming left V 1 base short and J 3 bases short, with 19 bases between. Data came from immunoSEQ multiplex PCR; TCRdb stores just in-frame clones and leaves some out. The table includes more than 85,000 clones, about 85% detected once. The J gene is TRBJ2-7, the V gene TRBV27, with no clear D. The sample consisted of peripheral blood, taken on day 0 of AZD1222 vaccination. This clonotype was obtained from an adult in good health. CDR3 in amino acids: CASSLYHSRVRGYEQYF. CDR3 nucleotide sequence: TGTGCCAGCAGTTTATACCACTCTAGGGTCAGAGGCTACGAGCAGTACTTC.